The 30 T cell receptor beta chains below all came from one sample that was sequenced in a study of T cell repertoires in cytomegalovirus infection (dated by TCRdb to about 2019). The listed sequencing device is Illumina HiSeq 1500. In TCRdb, the public reads were trimmed at Q25 with fastp and aligned with MiXCR, with productive beta chains retained. Each CDR3 protein appears once, grouped with its most common genes and DNA. In this sample the table shows roughly 720,000 distinct CDR3 sequences, about a third of which occur a single time. Around 2.8% of the sample lies in the top ten. Sequenced material: PBMCs. The receptors were sampled from a human donor in good health (CMV status not recorded). Some clones in this sample may be carry-over from other donors' samples.

This clonotype was detected a few times. The chain combines TRBV27 with TRBJ2-1, with TRBD2 matching over 7 bases. This CDR3 is 16 amino acids long. Germline trimming cut 5 bases from V and 4 bases from J; bases unmatched to any gene: 11. Germline CDR1 MNHEY, CDR2 SMNVEV (reference sequence). In nucleotides, the CDR3 is TGTGCCAGCAGTCGCCCCGGTAGCGGGCTATACAATGAGCAGTTCTTC. This sequence encodes CASSRPGSGLYNEQFF.

This clonotype was seen just once. The chain joins TRBV20-1 to TRBJ1-2, with 8 bases identical to TRBD1. CDR1 and CDR2 from the germline V gene are DFQATT and SNEGSKA (reference sequence). The ends lost 6 bases at V and 4 bases at J; junction bases unmatched: 7. CDR3 length: 13 amino acids. The chain's CDR3 is CSASTGGGYGYTF. In DNA, the CDR3 is TGCAGTGCCAGTACAGGGGGGGGCTATGGCTACACCTTC.

J is TRBJ2-4 and V is TRBV10-3; D call uncertain. CDR1 is ENHRY, CDR2 SYGVKD, per germline. CDR3 length: 16 amino acids. Trimming cost V 3 bases and J 2 bases, with 14 bases left between them. CDR3 DNA sequence: TGTGCCATCAGTGAAGCCCAGAGAGGTTCCAAAAACATTCAGTACTTC. Translating it yields CAISEAQRGSKNIQYF.

The chain carries TRBV12-3 or TRBV12-4 and TRBJ2-7; D is undetermined. The V gene lost 4 bases and the J gene lost 3 bases, with 10 bases spanning the gap. The CDR3 loop spans 13 amino acids. The CDR3 DNA is TGTGCCAGCAGTTCCTTCGCGAGCTACGAGCAGTACTTC. It encodes CASSSFASYEQYF.

The V gene is TRBV7-2, the J gene TRBJ1-5; D not resolved. The CDR3 is 13 residues long. Germline V CDR1 and CDR2: SGHTA, FQGNSA. Trimming pared 5 bases from V and 9 bases from J, leaving 14 bases between. In nucleotides, the CDR3 is TGTGCCAGCAGCCCTGGGTCCTCGAGGCCCCAGCATTTT. Protein: CASSPGSSRPQHF.

The gene calls are TRBV20-1 and TRBJ2-3; D call uncertain. V lost 5 bases and J lost 0, with 12 bases in between. The CDR3 is 14 residues long. Germline CDR1 is DFQATT and CDR2 is SNEGSKA (reference sequence). The chain's CDR3 is CSAPTLGSTDTQYF. The CDR3, as DNA: TGCAGTGCTCCGACGCTAGGGAGCACAGATACGCAGTATTTT.

The chain recombines TRBV12-3 or TRBV12-4 with TRBJ2-3; possible D gene TRBD1, 5 bases. The CDR3 length is 13 residues. Deletions cut 6 bases from V and 12 bases from J, with 19 bases between. The DNA for the CDR3 is TGTGCCAGCAGATACGCCGACAGTGGCTTACAGTATTTT. This codes for CASRYADSGLQYF.

V is TRBV30 and J is TRBJ2-7, with TRBD2 identical over 8 bases. Trimming removed 2 bases from V and 0 bases from J; junction bases left unmatched: 6. CDR1 GTSNPN and CDR2 SVGIG come from the germline V gene (reference sequence). The CDR3 loop spans 15 amino acids. CDR3 amino acids: CAWSSPGLGSYEQYF. CDR3 bases: TGTGCCTGGAGTTCGCCGGGACTAGGCTCCTACGAGCAGTACTTC.

The rearrangement uses TRBV19 and TRBJ2-7, with D possibly being TRBD1 (6 bases). Germline CDR1 is LNHDA and CDR2 is SQIVND (reference sequence). The CDR3 extends over 15 amino acids. Trimming left V 4 bases short and J 0 bases short, with 13 bases between. The CDR3 DNA follows: TGTGCCAGTAGTACCACGGGACACCACTCCTACGAGCAGTACTTC. Translating it yields CASSTTGHHSYEQYF.

J is TRBJ1-1 and V is TRBV28; 8 bases fit TRBD1. The V gene end was trimmed by 4 bases and the J gene end by 3 bases; junction bases not matched to a gene: 4. CDR1 is MDHEN, CDR2 SYDVKM, per germline. The CDR3 covers 14 residues. This CDR3 is CASSSGGAHTEAFF. CDR3 DNA: TGTGCCAGCAGTTCAGGGGGCGCGCACACTGAAGCTTTCTTT.

The V gene is TRBV12-3 or TRBV12-4, the J gene TRBJ2-4; D remains unclear. Trimming stripped 3 bases from V and 8 bases from J, with 5 bases between. The CDR3 sequence is 11 residues long. DNA for the CDR3: TGTGCCAGCAGTTTCGGGCACATTCAGTACTTC. Amino acids: CASSFGHIQYF.

This clonotype was observed many times. The chain combines TRBV12-3 or TRBV12-4 with TRBJ1-2; unclear D gene. This CDR3 contains 12 residues. V lost 6 bases and J 1 base, leaving 6 bases between the germline ends. CDR3 bases: TGTGCCAGCAGGCCGAATAACTATGGCTACACCTTC. It specifies CASRPNNYGYTF.

The genes are TRBV7-2 and TRBJ2-7; 13 bases line up with TRBD2. The CDR3 consists of 15 residues. The V segment lost 2 bases and the J segment 5 bases; nucleotides outside the gene matches: 3. The V gene's germline CDR1 is SGHTA and CDR2 FQGNSA. CDR3 nucleotides: TGTGCCAGCAGCTTAAAGACTAGCGGGAGGAACGAGCAGTACTTC. Residues: CASSLKTSGRNEQYF.

The chain combines TRBV12-3 or TRBV12-4 with TRBJ2-1, with 10 nucleotides matching TRBD2. With 5 bases clipped from V and 6 bases from J, the junction kept 7 bases outside the gene matches. This CDR3 comprises 15 residues. The CDR3 region is CASSPTSGQVNEQFF. The CDR3 coding sequence is TGTGCCAGCAGTCCGACTAGCGGGCAAGTCAATGAGCAGTTCTTC.

The chain couples TRBV10-3 to TRBJ2-5, with D unclear. Per the germline V gene, CDR1 is ENHRY and CDR2 is SYGVKD. Trimming stripped 5 bases from V and 3 bases from J, with 10 bases between. The CDR3 has 13 residues. CDR3 in DNA: TGTGCCATCAGTCCGGACCAGAAAGAGACCCAGTACTTC. Translating it yields CAISPDQKETQYF.

Only a few counts were recorded for this clonotype. The rearrangement links TRBV28 to TRBJ1-5; the D gene is possibly TRBD1 (5 bases). The length of the CDR3 is 15 residues. The germline V and J ends were trimmed by 5 bases and 1 base, with 12 bases remaining between them. The germline V gene encodes CDR1 MDHEN and CDR2 SYDVKM. The CDR3 DNA is TGTGCCAGCAGTCTGACCAGGGACAGCAATCAGCCCCAGCATTTT. Translating gives CASSLTRDSNQPQHF.

This clonotype was counted a few times. V is TRBV25-1 and J is TRBJ2-6; no reliable D call. Trimming took off 6 bases at V and 2 bases at J, with 5 bases between the two ends. This CDR3 is 13 amino acids long. The germline V gene encodes CDR1 MGHDK and CDR2 SYGVNS. The CDR3 nucleotides are TGTGCCAGCAGAGAGACTGGGGCCAACGTCCTGACTTTC. Translation gives CASRETGANVLTF.

This clonotype showed up just once. The chain links TRBV3-1 to TRBJ2-2; D perhaps matches TRBD2 (7 bases). The CDR3 has 15 amino acids. V lost 4 bases to trimming and J lost 0 bases, with 9 bases between them. Per germline, CDR1 LGHDT and CDR2 YNNKEL (reference sequence). As DNA, the CDR3 is TGTGCCAGCAGCCGAGGGGGGGCGAACACCGGGGAGCTGTTTTTT. This sequence encodes CASSRGGANTGELFF.

As to this clonotype: A much larger clone lies one base from this, so it may be a read error. The V call is TRBV24-1, the J call TRBJ2-5; D may be TRBD1 or TRBD2 (5 bases each). Trimming took off 3 bases at V and 8 bases at J, with 18 bases between the two ends. From germline, CDR1 is KGHDR and CDR2 SFDVKD. The CDR3 totals 15 residues. CDR3 protein: CATSDPGPLGDTQYF. In DNA, the CDR3 is TGTGCCACCAGTGATCCGGGACCCCTCGGCGATACCCAGTACTTC.

This clonotype was detected only a few times. This chain uses TRBV12-3 or TRBV12-4 with TRBJ2-1; 7 bases map to TRBD2. V shed 6 bases, J shed 5 bases, and the junction held 10 bases outside the gene matches. This CDR3 has 15 residues. The CDR3 coding sequence is TGTGCCAGCAGCTCGGTGGAGGCGGGAGACAATGAGCAGTTCTTC. Amino acids: CASSSVEAGDNEQFF.

The chain links TRBV5-1 to TRBJ2-5; no definite D call. This CDR3 is built from 11 residues. CDR1 and CDR2 (germline): SGHRS, YFSETQ. The V gene lost 7 bases and the J gene lost 5 bases, with 9 bases spanning the gap. The CDR3 sequence: CASLGHETQYF. DNA of the CDR3: TGCGCCAGCCTCGGCCACGAGACCCAGTACTTC.

This rearrangement joins TRBV5-1 to TRBJ2-2; perhaps TRBD1 as D (6 bases). Germline V CDR1 and CDR2: SGHRS, YFSETQ. V was shortened by 3 bases and J by 3 bases, with 12 bases between the two germline ends. The length of the CDR3 is 15 residues. The CDR3 reads CASSWGGQYTGELFF. DNA of the CDR3: TGCGCCAGCAGCTGGGGCGGACAGTACACCGGGGAGCTGTTTTTT.

This clonotype was counted only a few times. The chain employs TRBV20-1 and TRBJ2-2, with D tentatively TRBD2 (7 bases). From germline, CDR1 is DFQATT and CDR2 SNEGSKA (reference sequence). Deletions cut 2 bases from V and 4 bases from J, with 14 bases between. The CDR3 loop spans 15 amino acids. The CDR3 spells CSARTGGAFTGELFF. In nucleotides, the CDR3 is TGCAGTGCTAGAACGGGGGGCGCGTTCACCGGGGAGCTGTTTTTT.

The rearrangement links TRBV5-1 to TRBJ2-3; 9 positions agree with TRBD1. The CDR3 covers 13 residues. The germline V gene has CDR1 SGHRS and CDR2 YFSETQ. V shed 7 bases, J shed 4 bases, and the junction held 4 bases outside the gene matches. CDR3 loop: CASGTGRADTQYF. The CDR3 DNA reads TGCGCCAGCGGGACAGGGCGGGCAGATACGCAGTATTTT.

The rearrangement joins TRBV28 to TRBJ2-1, with 11 bases that match TRBD2. The V segment lost 5 bases and the J segment 5 bases; nucleotides outside the gene matches: 11. Germline lookup yields CDR1 MDHEN and CDR2 SYDVKM. The CDR3 is 17 amino acids. The CDR3 spells CASSPHSGRAIDNEQFF. CDR3 DNA sequence: TGTGCCAGCAGTCCTCATAGCGGGAGGGCCATTGACAATGAGCAGTTCTTC. The complete variable domain, with remaining parts taken from reference TRBV28 and TRBJ2-1, reads DVKVTQSSRYLVKRTGEKVFLECVQDMDHENMFWYRQDPGLGLRLIYFSYDVKMKEKGDIPEGYSVSREKKERFSLILESASTNQTSMYLCASSPHSGRAIDNEQFFGPGTRLTVL.

This clonotype was picked up a small number of times. The CDR3 loop reads CASSWGLAEGNSPLHF. The CDR3 bases are TGTGCCAGCAGTTGGGGGTTGGCTGAGGGAAATTCACCCCTCCACTTT. The J gene is TRBJ1-6, the V gene TRBV6-5; D possibly corresponds to TRBD1 (5 bases). Trimming left V 4 bases short and J 7 bases short, with 17 bases between. This CDR3 has 16 amino acids. CDR1 is MNHEY and CDR2 is SVGAGI in the germline V gene.

This chain joins TRBV20-1 and TRBJ1-5, with D tentatively TRBD1 (5 bases). The CDR3 spans 18 residues. Germline V gene sequence: CDR1 DFQATT, CDR2 SNEGSKA (reference sequence). V was shortened by 6 bases and J by 0 bases, with 24 bases between the two germline ends. As DNA, the CDR3 is TGCAGTGCGAACCCGGGGGTAGGGGCAGACAATAGCAATCAGCCCCAGCATTTT. Its protein is CSANPGVGADNSNQPQHF.

The V and J genes are TRBV6-8 and TRBJ2-7; possible D gene TRBD1, 6 bases. V dropped 8 bases and J dropped 1 base, with 9 bases sitting between them. Germline-derived CDR1 and CDR2 are MNHGY and SAAAGT. The CDR3 length is 12 residues. The CDR3 region is CASLTGSYEQYF. For the CDR3, the DNA is TGTGCCAGCCTGACAGGTTCCTACGAGCAGTACTTC.

The chain employs TRBV7-6 and TRBJ2-2; maybe TRBD2 (6 bases). V lost 5 bases and J lost 0, with 10 bases in between. The CDR3 runs to 15 residues. Germline V lookup: CDR1 SGHVS, CDR2 FNYEAQ. CDR3 DNA sequence: TGTGCCAGCAGCGCCGGGGGTACGAACACCGGGGAGCTGTTTTTT. Translation gives CASSAGGTNTGELFF.

The rearrangement uses TRBV11-2 and TRBJ2-2; 13 positions match TRBD2. V lost 5 bases and J lost 3; bases outside the gene matches: 12. Germline CDR1 SGHAT, CDR2 FQNNGV. The CDR3 loop spans 19 amino acids. The CDR3 loop is CASSLPTSGRAHDTGELFF. In nucleotides, the CDR3 is TGTGCCAGCAGCCTCCCTACTAGCGGGAGGGCCCACGACACCGGGGAGCTGTTTTTT.